This is a list of T cell receptor beta chains from one sample in a study of post-analysis software for immune sequencing data. TCRdb reanalysed the PCR reads using MiXCR and keeps one entry per CDR3 protein. The sample yields 650,000 to 900,000 distinct CDR3 sequences, roughly 50% seen once. The sequencing input was blood. Source of these receptors: a girl aged 10 to 17 with multiple sclerosis. CDR3s include the opening cysteine and the closing phenylalanine or tryptophan. The D gene is left open where the match is weak. A row's size may be missing; if present it is once, few, many or a size class.

d_gene: NA; abundance: NA; j_gene: TRBJ2-5; v_gene: TRBV4-3; CDR3nt: TGCGCCAGCAGCCAAGATAGCGGTATGGCATGGAGGTACTTC; CDR3aa: CASSQDSGMAWRYF
d_gene: NA; abundance: NA; j_gene: TRBJ2-3; v_gene: TRBV7-6; CDR3nt: TGTGCCAGCAGCTTAGCAACAGGGCCAAGTAATACGCAGTATTTT; CDR3aa: CASSLATGPSNTQYF
d_gene: TRBD2; abundance: few; j_gene: TRBJ2-1; v_gene: TRBV4-2; CDR3nt: TGTGCCAGCAGCCAAGAACAAGCGGGATTGTCCTACAATGAGCAGTTCTTC; CDR3aa: CASSQEQAGLSYNEQFF
d_gene: TRBD2; abundance: NA; j_gene: TRBJ2-7; v_gene: TRBV9; CDR3nt: TGTGCCGGCAGCGTAGGGGTAGCGGGAACCTACGAGCAGTACTTC; CDR3aa: CAGSVGVAGTYEQYF
d_gene: TRBD1; abundance: few; j_gene: TRBJ2-5; v_gene: TRBV20-1; CDR3nt: TGCAGTGCTAGAATAGGGGGCAGCGAGACCCAGTACTTC; CDR3aa: CSARIGGSETQYF
d_gene: TRBD2; abundance: NA; j_gene: TRBJ2-7; v_gene: TRBV7-9; CDR3nt: TGTGCCAGCAGCTTAAAGTCGCGGTGGGCACGGCGGGAGGGCCCTTACGAGCAGTACTTC; CDR3aa: CASSLKSRWARREGPYEQYF
d_gene: NA; abundance: NA; j_gene: TRBJ2-3; v_gene: TRBV29-1; CDR3nt: TGCAGCGTTGAAGGGGTAGTGAGTACCGATACGCAGTATTTT; CDR3aa: CSVEGVVSTDTQYF
d_gene: TRBD2; abundance: NA; j_gene: TRBJ2-1; v_gene: TRBV5-1; CDR3nt: TGTGCCAGCAGCTTGCCGGGAGCGGGGCAAGAGACCCAGTTCTTC; CDR3aa: CASSLPGAGQETQFF
d_gene: NA; abundance: NA; j_gene: TRBJ2-5; v_gene: TRBV29-1; CDR3nt: TGCAGCGTTGCGGTCTGGTCTAGACAAGAGACCCAGTACTTC; CDR3aa: CSVAVWSRQETQYF
d_gene: NA; abundance: NA; j_gene: TRBJ2-7; v_gene: TRBV6-1; CDR3nt: TGTGCCAGCAGTCCCTCTACATGGAGAACGACCTACGAGCAGTACTTC; CDR3aa: CASSPSTWRTTYEQYF
d_gene: NA; abundance: NA; j_gene: TRBJ2-3; v_gene: TRBV12-3/TRBV12-4; CDR3nt: TGTGCCAGCAGTTTCGGACAGCCCACAGATACGCAGTATTTT; CDR3aa: CASSFGQPTDTQYF
d_gene: NA; abundance: NA; j_gene: TRBJ2-3; v_gene: TRBV28; CDR3nt: TGTGCCAGCAGTTATGGGGTTTACGAGCAGTACTTT; CDR3aa: CASSYGVYEQYF
d_gene: TRBD2; abundance: few; j_gene: TRBJ2-4; v_gene: TRBV6-5; CDR3nt: TGTGCCAGCAGTTACTCGGTAGCGGGCATCAAAAACATTCAGTACTTC; CDR3aa: CASSYSVAGIKNIQYF
d_gene: NA; abundance: few; j_gene: TRBJ2-7; v_gene: TRBV29-1; CDR3nt: TGCAGCGCCGAGGGGTTGGCCTACGAGCAGTACTTC; CDR3aa: CSAEGLAYEQYF
d_gene: TRBD2; abundance: few; j_gene: TRBJ2-7; v_gene: TRBV29-1; CDR3nt: TGCAGCGTTGGGGGCCCCACTAGCGGACACACCTACGAGCAGTACTTC; CDR3aa: CSVGGPTSGHTYEQYF
d_gene: NA; abundance: NA; j_gene: TRBJ1-5; v_gene: TRBV7-3; CDR3nt: TGTGCCAGCAGCTCCTTAATTTCTGAGCAGCCCCAGCATTTT; CDR3aa: CASSSLISEQPQHF
d_gene: TRBD2; abundance: many; j_gene: TRBJ2-7; v_gene: TRBV4-3; CDR3nt: TGCGCCAGCAGCCAACTAGCGGGAGGGAGCTCCTACGAGCAGTACTTC; CDR3aa: CASSQLAGGSSYEQYF
d_gene: TRBD1; abundance: few; j_gene: TRBJ2-7; v_gene: TRBV6-6; CDR3nt: TGTGCCAGCAGTTACTTACAGGGGGCGGCCCAGTACTTC; CDR3aa: CASSYLQGAAQYF
d_gene: NA; abundance: once; j_gene: TRBJ2-3; v_gene: TRBV19; CDR3nt: TGTGCCAGTAGTATAGTGGCAGGGATGGCAGATACGCAGTATTTT; CDR3aa: CASSIVAGMADTQYF
d_gene: NA; abundance: few; j_gene: TRBJ1-2; v_gene: TRBV6-5; CDR3nt: TGTGCCAGCAACCGCGGGGCCCTCTCTGGCTACACCTTC; CDR3aa: CASNRGALSGYTF
d_gene: NA; abundance: NA; j_gene: TRBJ2-1; v_gene: TRBV29-1; CDR3nt: TGCAGCGCCTCGGGGGACTATGAGCAGTTCTTC; CDR3aa: CSASGDYEQFF
d_gene: TRBD1; abundance: NA; j_gene: TRBJ2-7; v_gene: TRBV10-2; CDR3nt: TGCGCCAGCCGTCCCGGGACAGGTAAAATCCTCTACGAGCAGTACTTC; CDR3aa: CASRPGTGKILYEQYF
d_gene: NA; abundance: few; j_gene: TRBJ1-1; v_gene: TRBV29-1; CDR3nt: TGCAGCGTCGCACTTGGGCTTATGAACACTGAAGCTTTCTTT; CDR3aa: CSVALGLMNTEAFF
d_gene: TRBD2; abundance: once; j_gene: TRBJ2-3; v_gene: TRBV20-1; CDR3nt: TGCAGTGCTAGAGGGCTAGCGGGTCAACTCTTTGCAGATACGCAGTATTTT; CDR3aa: CSARGLAGQLFADTQYF
d_gene: TRBD1; abundance: NA; j_gene: TRBJ1-5; v_gene: TRBV12-5; CDR3nt: TGTGCTAGTGGGACAGGGGTTGAGGAGCAGCCCCAGCATTTT; CDR3aa: CASGTGVEEQPQHF
d_gene: TRBD1; abundance: NA; j_gene: TRBJ2-3; v_gene: TRBV9; CDR3nt: TGTGCCAGCAGCTTTAGACAGGGGCGTACAGATACGCAGTATTTT; CDR3aa: CASSFRQGRTDTQYF
d_gene: TRBD1; abundance: NA; j_gene: TRBJ2-7; v_gene: TRBV7-6; CDR3nt: TGTGCCAGCAGCTCGGGACAGGGTACAACCTACGAGCAGTACTTC; CDR3aa: CASSSGQGTTYEQYF
d_gene: TRBD1; abundance: NA; j_gene: TRBJ2-7; v_gene: TRBV15; CDR3nt: TGTGCCACCAGCGGAGAAGCGGGACAGGGCTACGAGCAGTACTTC; CDR3aa: CATSGEAGQGYEQYF
d_gene: NA; abundance: few; j_gene: TRBJ1-5; v_gene: TRBV27; CDR3nt: TGTGCCAGCAGATCATCCGGGACAAGTAGCAATCAGCCCCAGCATTTT; CDR3aa: CASRSSGTSSNQPQHF
d_gene: NA; abundance: NA; j_gene: TRBJ2-1; v_gene: TRBV4-3; CDR3nt: TGCGCCAGCAGCCAAGACCCGGGATTGGCGTGGGAGCAGTTCTTC; CDR3aa: CASSQDPGLAWEQFF
d_gene: NA; abundance: few; j_gene: TRBJ2-7; v_gene: TRBV12-3/TRBV12-4; CDR3nt: TGTGCCAGCAGTCAAACCGGGACCCCAGACGAGCAGTACTTC; CDR3aa: CASSQTGTPDEQYF
d_gene: NA; abundance: NA; j_gene: TRBJ2-7; v_gene: TRBV6-6; CDR3nt: TGTGCCAGCAGTTACTCCGGACAGGGAGGGTACGAGCAGTACTTC; CDR3aa: CASSYSGQGGYEQYF
d_gene: NA; abundance: NA; j_gene: TRBJ2-5; v_gene: TRBV10-2; CDR3nt: TGCGCCAGCAGTAATCTAGGCCAAGAGACCCAGTACTTC; CDR3aa: CASSNLGQETQYF
d_gene: NA; abundance: few; j_gene: TRBJ2-7; v_gene: TRBV10-2; CDR3nt: TGCGCCAGCGGATTGGGGAGCGAGCAGTACTTC; CDR3aa: CASGLGSEQYF
d_gene: NA; abundance: NA; j_gene: TRBJ2-7; v_gene: TRBV28; CDR3nt: TGTGCCAGCACTACACCGGGACGGGACCCCTACGAGCAGTACTTC; CDR3aa: CASTTPGRDPYEQYF
d_gene: TRBD2; abundance: few; j_gene: TRBJ2-5; v_gene: TRBV9; CDR3nt: TGTGCCAGCAGCGCCGACGGGGGAGGGCGAGAGACCCAGTACTTC; CDR3aa: CASSADGGGRETQYF
d_gene: TRBD2; abundance: NA; j_gene: TRBJ2-5; v_gene: TRBV10-3; CDR3nt: TGTGCCATCAGTGAACTAGCGGGAGGGCCTACGGAGACCCAGTACTTC; CDR3aa: CAISELAGGPTETQYF
d_gene: TRBD1; abundance: NA; j_gene: TRBJ1-2; v_gene: TRBV12-3/TRBV12-4; CDR3nt: TGTGCCAGCAGTTTTCACAGGGGCGACTATGGCTACACCTTC; CDR3aa: CASSFHRGDYGYTF